The subject of this entry is one T cell receptor (beta chain). This sample was taken from a study of blood T cell repertoires in COVID-19. As originally analysed: Using reference gene primer amplification, nucleated cell counts were estimated. Profiling relied on immunoSEQ multiplex PCR, and the TCRdb table lists in-frame clones only, not all of them. The V and J calls and clone size come from that table; D and trimming were worked out from the DNA. The sample carries a few hundred thousand clones, 75% to 90% recorded once. V dropped 3 bases and J dropped 2 bases, with 9 bases sitting between them. The length of the CDR3 is 13 residues. Germline V gene lookup returns CDR1 GTSNPN and CDR2 SVGIG (reference sequence).

This chain links TRBV30 with TRBJ2-3; D might be TRBD1 (5 bases). The specimen was PBMCs or T cells enriched from blood (not recorded which). The TCR originated in a man between 25 and 39 years old who had recovered from COVID-19. CDR3 DNA: TGTGCCTGGAGACAGGTCCCCACAGATACGCAGTATTTT. Amino acids: CAWRQVPTDTQYF. The complete variable domain, with remaining parts taken from reference TRBV30 and TRBJ2-3, reads SQTIHQWPATLVQPVGSPLSLECTVEGTSNPNLYWYRQAAGRGLQLLFYSVGIGQISSEVPQNLSASRPQDRQFILSSKKLLLSDSGFYLCAWRQVPTDTQYFGPGTRLTVL.